The T cell receptor (beta chain) described here comes from a study of T-cell memory formation after mild COVID-19. General study points: Contracting clones from day 15 to 85 showed balanced CD4/CD8; later expanders favored CD4+. Some clones that responded turned up in pre-infection memory, which suggests that cross-reactive memory joined in. Contracting CD4+ clones sat mainly in CM and EM; CD8+ in EMRA.

5'RACE primed at constant segments yielded TCR alpha and TCR beta cDNA libraries bearing sample barcodes and UMIs. TCRdb itself ran the 5' RACE reads through MiXCR, one entry per CDR3 protein. In the table there are 470,000 or so distinct CDR3 sequences, roughly 18% of which are singletons. This clonotype was detected a few times. What it binds is unknown. The material sequenced was PBMCs or a T cell subset sorted from them (not recorded which). The clonotype was recovered from a man aged 18 to 30 who had mild COVID-19 (a few samples of this study predate the infection). Cell type and time point are not known.

CDR3: CASSQDGGTPYEQYF. In DNA, the CDR3 is TGCGCCAGCAGCCAAGATGGGGGGACCCCCTACGAGCAGTACTTC. The chain combines TRBV4-1 with TRBJ2-7; D is perhaps TRBD2 (6 bases). V was trimmed by 0 bases and J by 2 bases, leaving 11 bases between them. Germline values: CDR1 MGHRA, CDR2 YSYEKL. The CDR3 has 15 residues.